This is a list of T cell receptor beta chains from one sample in a study of T-cell memory formation after mild COVID-19. One entry per CDR3 protein results from TCRdb running MiXCR on the 5' RACE reads. The sample lists around 200,000 distinct CDR3 sequences; roughly a tenth were seen once. The source material was PBMCs or a T cell subset sorted from them (not recorded which). The receptor source for this set is a man between 18 and 35 years old who had mild COVID-19 (a few samples of this study predate the infection). Cell type and time point are not known. Both conserved end residues are part of each CDR3. The D gene is left open where the match is weak. A clone size is listed for some rows: how often the clone was seen (once, few, many), or a class if it is expanded.

j_gene: TRBJ2-5; v_gene: TRBV29-1; abundance: -; d_gene: -; CDR3aa: CSVVVGAQYF; CDR3nt: TGCAGCGTTGTTGTGGGGGCCCAGTACTTC
j_gene: TRBJ2-5; v_gene: TRBV7-2; abundance: few; d_gene: TRBD2; CDR3aa: CASSLGLAGRTETQYF; CDR3nt: TGTGCCAGCAGCCTCGGACTAGCGGGGCGTACGGAGACCCAGTACTTC
j_gene: TRBJ2-1; v_gene: TRBV6-7; abundance: -; d_gene: -; CDR3aa: CASHRGGRGLYNEQFF; CDR3nt: TGTGCCAGCCATAGGGGGGGCAGGGGGCTCTACAATGAGCAGTTCTTC
j_gene: TRBJ2-3; v_gene: TRBV5-1; abundance: few; d_gene: TRBD1; CDR3aa: CASSSYSGTEYTQYF; CDR3nt: TGCGCCAGCAGCTCGTACTCCGGGACAGAGTATACGCAGTATTTT
j_gene: TRBJ2-3; v_gene: TRBV9; abundance: -; d_gene: -; CDR3aa: CASSGRGDSSTDTQYF; CDR3nt: TGTGCCAGCAGCGGCAGGGGGGACTCTAGCACAGATACGCAGTATTTT
j_gene: TRBJ1-1; v_gene: TRBV27; abundance: -; d_gene: TRBD1; CDR3aa: CASSLTGQGSTEAFF; CDR3nt: TGTGCCAGCAGTTTAACGGGACAGGGGAGCACTGAAGCTTTCTTT
j_gene: TRBJ2-2; v_gene: TRBV28; abundance: -; d_gene: -; CDR3aa: CASSLCIILAGELFF; CDR3nt: TGTGCCAGCAGTTTATGCATAATACTAGCCGGGGAGCTGTTTTTT
j_gene: TRBJ2-5; v_gene: TRBV20-1; abundance: few; d_gene: -; CDR3aa: CSARLLYQETQYF; CDR3nt: TGCAGTGCTCGCCTTCTGTACCAAGAGACCCAGTACTTC
j_gene: TRBJ2-5; v_gene: TRBV5-1; abundance: few; d_gene: -; CDR3aa: CASGNLQETQYF; CDR3nt: TGCGCCAGCGGAAACCTGCAAGAGACCCAGTACTTC
j_gene: TRBJ2-1; v_gene: TRBV7-9; abundance: -; d_gene: TRBD1; CDR3aa: CASSPARGQSSYNEQFF; CDR3nt: TGTGCCAGCAGCCCCGCCAGGGGGCAATCCTCCTACAATGAGCAGTTCTTC
j_gene: TRBJ2-7; v_gene: TRBV4-1; abundance: few; d_gene: -; CDR3aa: CASSQVGELKYGVF; CDR3nt: TGCGCCAGCAGCCAAGTGGGGGAGTTAAAGTACGGTGTCTTC
j_gene: TRBJ2-3; v_gene: TRBV5-1; abundance: many; d_gene: TRBD2; CDR3aa: CASSLEGLETDTQYF; CDR3nt: TGCGCCAGCAGCTTGGAGGGACTAGAGACAGATACGCAGTATTTT
j_gene: TRBJ2-6; v_gene: TRBV12-3/TRBV12-4; abundance: few; d_gene: TRBD1; CDR3aa: CASSGQGTPKGANVLTF; CDR3nt: TGTGCCAGCAGCGGACAGGGAACACCGAAGGGGGCCAACGTCCTGACTTTC
j_gene: TRBJ2-1; v_gene: TRBV7-3; abundance: -; d_gene: -; CDR3aa: CASSSLALDNEQFF; CDR3nt: TGTGCCAGCAGCTCTTTAGCGTTGGACAATGAGCAGTTCTTC
j_gene: TRBJ2-2; v_gene: TRBV3-1; abundance: few; d_gene: -; CDR3aa: CASRRSSIPGELFF; CDR3nt: TGTGCCAGCAGGCGTTCGAGTATCCCCGGGGAGCTGTTTTTT
j_gene: TRBJ1-1; v_gene: TRBV3-1; abundance: -; d_gene: -; CDR3aa: CASSPFGEAFF; CDR3nt: TGTGCCAGCAGCCCGTTCGGTGAAGCTTTCTTT
j_gene: TRBJ2-1; v_gene: TRBV4-1; abundance: few; d_gene: TRBD2; CDR3aa: CASSQDFGGGTFREQFF; CDR3nt: TGCGCCAGCAGCCAAGATTTTGGCGGGGGTACCTTTAGGGAGCAGTTCTTC
j_gene: TRBJ2-1; v_gene: TRBV10-3; abundance: few; d_gene: TRBD2; CDR3aa: CAISVGSGGQGGPEQFF; CDR3nt: TGTGCCATCAGTGTGGGTAGCGGGGGCCAGGGCGGGCCTGAGCAGTTCTTC
j_gene: TRBJ2-2; v_gene: TRBV6-2/TRBV6-3; abundance: -; d_gene: TRBD2; CDR3aa: CASTIGTSGGPRRGELFF; CDR3nt: TGTGCCAGCACTATCGGGACTAGCGGGGGCCCGAGGCGCGGGGAGCTGTTTTTT
j_gene: TRBJ2-1; v_gene: TRBV11-2; abundance: -; d_gene: TRBD2; CDR3aa: CASSSGLGGYNEQFF; CDR3nt: TGTGCCAGCAGCTCGGGACTAGGGGGGTACAATGAGCAGTTCTTC
j_gene: TRBJ1-1; v_gene: TRBV12-3/TRBV12-4; abundance: few; d_gene: -; CDR3aa: CASSRRGLAFF; CDR3nt: TGTGCCAGCAGCCGACGGGGGTTAGCTTTCTTT
j_gene: TRBJ2-7; v_gene: TRBV5-8; abundance: few; d_gene: -; CDR3aa: CASSHRERGYEQYF; CDR3nt: TGTGCCAGCAGCCACCGGGAACGGGGCTACGAGCAGTACTTC
j_gene: TRBJ1-2; v_gene: TRBV12-3/TRBV12-4; abundance: -; d_gene: -; CDR3aa: CASSTAWSRGYTF; CDR3nt: TGTGCCAGCTCTACAGCATGGAGTCGCGGCTACACCTTC
j_gene: TRBJ2-3; v_gene: TRBV10-3; abundance: -; d_gene: -; CDR3aa: CAISEPGVTDTQYF; CDR3nt: TGTGCCATCAGTGAGCCGGGGGTCACAGATACGCAGTATTTT
j_gene: TRBJ2-1; v_gene: TRBV6-5; abundance: few; d_gene: TRBD2; CDR3aa: CASMDVGGAIYNEQFF; CDR3nt: TGTGCCAGCATGGATGTCGGGGGGGCCATCTACAATGAGCAGTTCTTC
j_gene: TRBJ2-7; v_gene: TRBV7-9; abundance: few; d_gene: TRBD1; CDR3aa: CASSLAGQGTSEQYF; CDR3nt: TGTGCCAGCAGCTTAGCAGGACAGGGAACCTCCGAGCAGTACTTC
j_gene: TRBJ1-1; v_gene: TRBV7-3; abundance: -; d_gene: -; CDR3aa: CASSIAMNTEAFF; CDR3nt: TGTGCCAGCAGCATCGCCATGAACACTGAAGCTTTCTTT
j_gene: TRBJ2-4; v_gene: TRBV4-3; abundance: -; d_gene: TRBD2; CDR3aa: CASSQSGSRAKNIQYF; CDR3nt: TGCGCCAGCAGCCAGAGCGGGAGCAGGGCCAAAAACATTCAGTACTTC